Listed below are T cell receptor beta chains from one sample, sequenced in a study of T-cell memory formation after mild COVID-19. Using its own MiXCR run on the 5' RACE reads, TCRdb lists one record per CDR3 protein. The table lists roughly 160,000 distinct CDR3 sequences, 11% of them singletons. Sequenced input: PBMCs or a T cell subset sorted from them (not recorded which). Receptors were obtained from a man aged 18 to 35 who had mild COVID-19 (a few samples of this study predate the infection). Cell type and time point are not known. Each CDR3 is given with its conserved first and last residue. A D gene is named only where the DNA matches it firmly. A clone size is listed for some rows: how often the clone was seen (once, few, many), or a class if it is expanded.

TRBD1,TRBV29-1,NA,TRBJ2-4,TGCAGCGTTGGAATTAACAGGGGAGCCAAAAACATTCAGTACTTC,CSVGINRGAKNIQYF
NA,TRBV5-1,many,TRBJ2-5,TGCGCCAGCAGCCTGGGGGTAGTCGGAGAGACCCAGTACTTC,CASSLGVVGETQYF
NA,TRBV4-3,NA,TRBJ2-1,TGCGCCAGCAGCCAAGAGAGCTCCGTTGAGCAGTTCTTC,CASSQESSVEQFF
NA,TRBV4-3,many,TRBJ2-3,TGCGCCAGCAGCCAAGATTGGGACGGCGGAGGCACAGATACGCAGTATTTT,CASSQDWDGGGTDTQYF
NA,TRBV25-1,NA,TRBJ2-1,TGTGCCAGCAGTGCCCTCTCCGGGACCTACAATGAGCAGTTCTTC,CASSALSGTYNEQFF
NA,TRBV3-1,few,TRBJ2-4,TGTGCCAGCAGCCAATTCGTCGAACTAGCCAAAAACATTCAGTACTTC,CASSQFVELAKNIQYF
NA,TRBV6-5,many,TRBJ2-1,TGTGCCAGCAGTTACGGGGGGGCCTCCTACAATGAGCAGTTCTTC,CASSYGGASYNEQFF
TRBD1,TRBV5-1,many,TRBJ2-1,TGCGCCAGCAACGTACAGGGGATAAGAAATGAGCAGTTCTTC,CASNVQGIRNEQFF
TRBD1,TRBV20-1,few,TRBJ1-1,TGCAGTGCTCTGGACAGGCGTTCTATTGAAGCTTTCTTT,CSALDRRSIEAFF
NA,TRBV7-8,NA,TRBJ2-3,TGTGCCAGCAGCTCCCTAGGGGAAATAGATACGCAGTATTTT,CASSSLGEIDTQYF
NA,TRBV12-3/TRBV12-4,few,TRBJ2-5,TGTGCCAGCAAACCCCATGAATGGATGACCCAGTACTTC,CASKPHEWMTQYF
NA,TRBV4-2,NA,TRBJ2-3,TGTGCCAGCAGCCAAGATCCCGGACCAGATACGCAGTATTTT,CASSQDPGPDTQYF
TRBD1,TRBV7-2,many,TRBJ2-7,TGTGCCAGCAGCTCCGACAGGGGGGCCCCCAACGAGCAGTACTTC,CASSSDRGAPNEQYF
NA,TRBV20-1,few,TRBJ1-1,TGCAGCGCGCCAGTTATGAACACTGAAGCTTTCTTT,CSAPVMNTEAFF
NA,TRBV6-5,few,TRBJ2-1,TGTGCCAGCAGTTACGGTACGGGGACATCGGCCAATGAGCAGTTCTTC,CASSYGTGTSANEQFF
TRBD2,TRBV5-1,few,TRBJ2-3,TGCGCCAGCAGCTTGGCGGGGACTAGCCTTAGCACAGATACGCAGTATTTT,CASSLAGTSLSTDTQYF
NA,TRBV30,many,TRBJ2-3,TGTGCCTGGAGCTTTCTGGATACGCAGTATTTT,CAWSFLDTQYF
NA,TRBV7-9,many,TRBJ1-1,TGTGCCAGCAGCCCCTGGGCTGAAGCTTTCTTT,CASSPWAEAFF
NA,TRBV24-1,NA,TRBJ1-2,TGTGCCACCAGTGAGGGCTATGGCTACACCTTC,CATSEGYGYTF
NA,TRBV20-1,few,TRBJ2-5,TGCAGTGCTAACCTGGGGTGGGGGATCCAAGAGACCCAGTACTTC,CSANLGWGIQETQYF
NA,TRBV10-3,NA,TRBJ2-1,TGTGCCATCAATGAGGGGGGAACCTACAATGAGCAGTTCTTC,CAINEGGTYNEQFF
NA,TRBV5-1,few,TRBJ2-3,TGCGCCAGCATACGGGGGAGCAGCACAGATACGCAGTATTTT,CASIRGSSTDTQYF
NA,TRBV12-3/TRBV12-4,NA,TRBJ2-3,TGTGCCAGCAGCCGACTCCAGGGCACAGATACGCAGTATTTT,CASSRLQGTDTQYF
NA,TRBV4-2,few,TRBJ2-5,TGTGCCAGCAGCCAAGATAAGGAGACCCAGTACTTC,CASSQDKETQYF
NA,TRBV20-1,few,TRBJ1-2,TGCAGTGCTAGGTGGCTCCTCTATGGCTACACCTTC,CSARWLLYGYTF
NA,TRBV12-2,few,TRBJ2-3,TGTTCTGAAGATACGCAGTATTTT,CSEDTQYF
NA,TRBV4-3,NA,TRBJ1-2,TGCGCCAGCAGCCAAAGCCTCAGACGGCTTGCCTATGGCTACACCTTC,CASSQSLRRLAYGYTF
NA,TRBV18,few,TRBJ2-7,TGTGCCAGCTCCCCAGGTGACGGGCTTTCCTACGAGCAGTACTTC,CASSPGDGLSYEQYF
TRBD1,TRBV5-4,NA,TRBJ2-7,TGTGCCAGCAGCGGTGGACAGGGTTTCTACGAGCAGTACTTC,CASSGGQGFYEQYF
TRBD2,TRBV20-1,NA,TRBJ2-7,TGCAGTGCTAGACGGGAGAGCGGGACTACCTACGAGCAGTACTTC,CSARRESGTTYEQYF
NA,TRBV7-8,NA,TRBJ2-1,TGTGCCAGCAGCCCGGAGGGGACCGCAAGCTACAATGAGCAGTTCTTC,CASSPEGTASYNEQFF
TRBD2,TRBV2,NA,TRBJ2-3,TGTGCCAGCGAATTCGGGGGGGCGGCAGATACGCAGTATTTT,CASEFGGAADTQYF
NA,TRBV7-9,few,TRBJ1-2,TGTGCCAGCAGATTTGGACAGAACTATGGCTACACCTTC,CASRFGQNYGYTF
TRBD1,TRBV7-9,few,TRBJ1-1,TGTGCCAGCAGCCCCCACGACAGGGGCAACACTGAAGCTTTCTTT,CASSPHDRGNTEAFF
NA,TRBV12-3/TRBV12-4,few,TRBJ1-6,TGTGCCAGCAGTATACAGGGATTTAGCAATTCACCCCTCCACTTT,CASSIQGFSNSPLHF
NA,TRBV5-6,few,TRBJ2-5,TGTGCCAGCAGCTTGCAGGAGGTCCAGTACTTC,CASSLQEVQYF
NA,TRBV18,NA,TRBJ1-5,TGTGCCAGCTCACCAAGGGGCAGGGAGGGCAATCAGCCCCAGCATTTT,CASSPRGREGNQPQHF
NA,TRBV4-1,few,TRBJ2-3,TGCGCCAGCAGCCTAGGGGGGAGTGGAGGCACAGATACGCAGTATTTT,CASSLGGSGGTDTQYF
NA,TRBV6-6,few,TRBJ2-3,TGTGCCAGCACCGACGGGACGACTAGGCCTACGCAGTATTTT,CASTDGTTRPTQYF
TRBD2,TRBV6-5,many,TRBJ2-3,TGTGCCAGCAGTGACATAGCGGGGGGCGATACGCAGTATTTT,CASSDIAGGDTQYF
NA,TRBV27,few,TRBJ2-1,TGTGCCAGCACCGCATGGGGATACAATGAGCAGTTCTTC,CASTAWGYNEQFF
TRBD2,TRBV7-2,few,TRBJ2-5,TGTGCCAGCAGCTACTCGGGACTAGCCGGGCAGACCCAGTACTTC,CASSYSGLAGQTQYF
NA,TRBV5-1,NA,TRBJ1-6,TGCGCCAGCAGTCAGAATAATTCACCCCTCCACTTT,CASSQNNSPLHF
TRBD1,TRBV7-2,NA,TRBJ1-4,TGTGCCAGCAGCGCGGGACAGGGAAGTTTCGAAAAACTGTTTTTT,CASSAGQGSFEKLFF
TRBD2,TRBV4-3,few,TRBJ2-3,TGCGCCAGCAGCTCGTGGACTAGCGGCGTGGGGGATACGCAGTATTTT,CASSSWTSGVGDTQYF
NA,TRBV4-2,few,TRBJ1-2,TGTGCCAGCAGCCACGGGGGGGCGGCTTACTATGGCTACACCTTC,CASSHGGAAYYGYTF
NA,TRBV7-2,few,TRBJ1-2,TGTGCCAGCAGCCCTGATGGAGCTACCTATGGCTACACCTTC,CASSPDGATYGYTF
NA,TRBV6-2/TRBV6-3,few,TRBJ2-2,TGTGCCAGCAGTATCTCAATGAGGCGAAACACCGGGGAGCTGTTTTTT,CASSISMRRNTGELFF